A selection of T cell receptor beta chains follows, all from one sample in a study of blood T cell repertoires in COVID-19. Sequencing was performed with immunoSEQ multiplex PCR; in TCRdb, only in-frame clones are kept and a portion is missing. The repertoire holds about 120,000 clones, with around 89% as singletons. Sequencing input: peripheral blood. The receptor set was obtained from a man between 65 and 85 years old with active or convalescent COVID-19. CDR3s include the opening cysteine and the closing phenylalanine or tryptophan. The order of the fields is clone size, J gene, D gene, V gene, CDR3 protein, CDR3 DNA. The D gene is left open where the match is weak. Clone size is stated in some rows and not others, as once, few, many or a class when expanded.

>NA|TRBJ2-7|TRBD1|TRBV5-6
CASSLGQGNYEQYF
TGTGCCAGCAGCTTGGGACAGGGGAACTACGAGCAGTACTTC
>NA|TRBJ2-5|TRBD2|TRBV6-5
CASSYGTSAIQETQYF
TGTGCCAGCAGTTACGGGACTAGCGCCATTCAAGAGACCCAGTACTTC
>few|TRBJ1-5|TRBD1|TRBV18
CASSPGTGYGGIQPQHF
TGTGCCAGCTCACCCGGGACAGGGTACGGAGGAATTCAGCCCCAGCATTTT
>NA|TRBJ2-7|TRBD1|TRBV6-5
CASSRDRGREQYF
TGTGCCAGCAGTAGGGACAGGGGAAGAGAGCAGTACTTC
>NA|TRBJ2-3|TRBD2|TRBV28
CASSWGGGIGDTQYF
TGTGCCAGCAGTTGGGGCGGGGGGATTGGAGATACGCAGTATTTT
>many|TRBJ2-7|NA|TRBV3-1/TRBV3-2
CASSQGEREQYF
TGTGCCAGCAGCCAAGGCGAGCGCGAGCAGTACTTC
>NA|TRBJ2-3|TRBD2|TRBV19
CASSIDAGGPRDTQYF
TGTGCCAGTAGTATAGATGCGGGAGGGCCTAGAGATACGCAGTATTTT
>NA|TRBJ1-1|NA|TRBV6-6
CASSLMGPLRGDEAFF
TGTGCCAGCAGCTTGATGGGGCCACTCAGGGGCGATGAAGCTTTCTTT
>NA|TRBJ1-6|NA|TRBV3-1/TRBV3-2
CASSQPSSGGQNSPLHF
TGTGCCAGCAGCCAACCCTCTTCGGGGGGCCAGAATTCACCCCTCCACTTT
>NA|TRBJ1-2|NA|TRBV2
CASSARSSGTGYGYTF
TGTGCCAGCAGTGCCCGATCCTCCGGGACTGGCTATGGCTACACCTTC
>once|TRBJ2-7|NA|TRBV2
CASTQSAGGYEQYF
TGTGCCAGCACCCAAAGTGCCGGTGGCTACGAGCAGTACTTC
>NA|TRBJ2-1|NA|TRBV7-9
CASSLDIAGEQFF
TGTGCCAGCAGCTTAGACATCGCGGGTGAGCAGTTCTTC
>NA|TRBJ2-4|TRBD2|TRBV19
CATSRYGTDAGGAKNIQYF
TGTGCCACCAGTAGATATGGGACTGATGCGGGGGGGGCCAAAAACATTCAGTACTTC
>few|TRBJ2-1|TRBD2|TRBV6-5
CASSPTSGWGNEQFF
TGTGCCAGCAGTCCGACTAGCGGGTGGGGCAATGAGCAGTTCTTC
>NA|TRBJ2-3|TRBD2|TRBV3-1/TRBV3-2
CASSQVTGRYTDTQYF
TGTGCCAGCAGCCAAGTGACCGGGAGGTACACAGATACGCAGTATTTT